This T cell receptor beta chain was sequenced for a study of blood T cells in healthy people across ages. Study-wide findings and caveats: The donors' CMV status was not determined, possibly confounding changes in expanded clonotypes.

The CDR3 totals 16 residues. The germline V and J ends were trimmed by 1 base and 9 bases, with 19 bases remaining between them. Germline V CDR1 and CDR2: SGHTA, FQGNSA. A second PCR of about 6 to 11 cycles used a sample-barcoded 5' primer and a J-beta primer mix. A single record per CDR3 protein comes from TCRdb applying MiXCR to the 5' RACE reads. The data contain about 680,000 distinct CDR3 sequences, 49% of them singletons. This clonotype appeared a few times. What it recognizes is unknown. Sequencing used blood. J is TRBJ2-1 and V is TRBV7-2; tentative D call: TRBD2 (5 bases). The sequence came from a woman aged 60-75 years in good health. CDR3 coding DNA: TGTGCCAGCAGCTTAGTATGGGAGCCCCGCAGGAGTGAGCAGTTCTTC. Amino acids: CASSLVWEPRRSEQFF.